The 6 T cell receptor beta chains given below trace back to one sample, sequenced in a study of shared clonotypes between healthy human individuals. Sequencing was performed with immunoSEQ multiplex PCR; in TCRdb, only in-frame clones are kept and a portion is missing. The sample has about half a million clones, around 74% seen once. What was sequenced was PBMCs. Every receptor here comes from a woman between 40 and 55 years old in good health. Some clones in this sample may be carry-over from other donors' samples.

This clone was seen a single time. This chain connects TRBV14 to TRBJ2-3; D is undetermined. This CDR3 spans 15 amino acids. The germline V gene has CDR1 SGHDN and CDR2 FVKESK. Trimming took 0 bases from V and 2 from J, leaving 9 bases between them. The CDR3, as DNA: TGTGCCAGCAGCCAAGACGGCTTCTACACAGATACGCAGTATTTT. This sequence encodes CASSQDGFYTDTQYF.

The rearrangement uses TRBV5-1 and TRBJ2-7; 14 bases fit TRBD2. V shed 4 bases and J 5 bases; nucleotides not matched to a gene: 8. Germline values: CDR1 SGHRS, CDR2 YFSETQ. The CDR3 loop spans 16 amino acids. The DNA for the CDR3 is TGCGCCAGCAGCCCGCCGACTAGCGGGAGGGCCGACGAGCAGTACTTC. Amino acids: CASSPPTSGRADEQYF.

The chain employs TRBV25-1 and TRBJ2-7, with D tentatively TRBD1 or TRBD2 (7 bases each). Germline assignment: CDR1 MGHDK and CDR2 SYGVNS. V shed 1 base and J shed 5 bases, with 12 bases lying between them. The CDR3 consists of 14 residues. The CDR3 loop is CASSEWGGGNEQYF. CDR3 DNA: TGTGCCAGCAGTGAATGGGGAGGGGGCAACGAGCAGTACTTC.

The chain employs TRBV15 and TRBJ2-2; D possibly matches TRBD1 or TRBD2 (5 bases each). V was shortened by 1 base and J by 9 bases, with 6 bases between the two germline ends. CDR3 length equals 12 residues. Germline V gene data show CDR1 as LNHNV and CDR2 as YYDKDF (reference sequence). CDR3 residues: CATSRGGRELFF. The DNA of the CDR3 is TGTGCCACCAGCAGAGGGGGGAGGGAGCTGTTTTTT.

This clone was seen just once. The rearrangement links TRBV4-2 to TRBJ2-1; 7 bases are shared with TRBD2. The germline V gene has CDR1 LGHNA and CDR2 YNFKEQ. The CDR3 sequence is 17 residues long. J was trimmed by 8 bases and V by 2 bases; bases with no gene match: 15. DNA of the CDR3: TGTGCCAGCAGCCAAAGGGGAGGGGCCAAACAGCCAGATGAGCAGTTCTTC. Its translation: CASSQRGGAKQPDEQFF.

This clone was observed a handful of times. The chain recombines TRBV19 with TRBJ2-2; D is possibly TRBD2 (6 bases). V lost 8 bases to trimming and J lost 0 bases, with 16 bases between them. This CDR3 is 16 amino acids long. The germline CDR1 and CDR2 sequences are LNHDA and SQIVND (reference sequence). CDR3 protein: CASSLFGRPNTGELFF. In nucleotides, the CDR3 is TGTGCCAGTTCTTTGTTCGGGAGACCGAACACCGGGGAGCTGTTTTTT.